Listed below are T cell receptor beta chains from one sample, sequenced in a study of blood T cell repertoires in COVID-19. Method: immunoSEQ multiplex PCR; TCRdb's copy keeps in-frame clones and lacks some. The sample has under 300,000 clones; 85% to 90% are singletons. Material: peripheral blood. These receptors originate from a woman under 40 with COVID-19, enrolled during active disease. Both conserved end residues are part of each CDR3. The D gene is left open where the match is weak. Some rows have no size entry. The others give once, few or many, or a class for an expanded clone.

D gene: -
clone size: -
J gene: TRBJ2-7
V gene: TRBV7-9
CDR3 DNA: TGTGCCAGCAGCTTAGTGGCAGACTCCTACGAGCAGTACTTC
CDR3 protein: CASSLVADSYEQYF

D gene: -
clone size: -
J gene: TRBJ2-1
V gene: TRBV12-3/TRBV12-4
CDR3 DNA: TGTGCCAGCAGTGCGACAGGTACCAATGAGCAGTTCTTC
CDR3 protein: CASSATGTNEQFF

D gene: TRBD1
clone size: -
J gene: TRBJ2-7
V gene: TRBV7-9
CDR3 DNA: TGTGCCAGCAGCTTATTGGGACAGGAGAGCCCCTACGAGCAGTACTTC
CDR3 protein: CASSLLGQESPYEQYF

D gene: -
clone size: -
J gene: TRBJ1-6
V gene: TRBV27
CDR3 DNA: TGTGCCAGCAGCCAATGGGGCGGGAGCTCCTATAATTCACCCCTCCACTTT
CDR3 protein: CASSQWGGSSYNSPLHF

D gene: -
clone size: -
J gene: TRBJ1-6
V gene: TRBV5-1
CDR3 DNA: TGCGCCAGCAGCTATGGCAGTGATTCACCCCTCCACTTT
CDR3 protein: CASSYGSDSPLHF

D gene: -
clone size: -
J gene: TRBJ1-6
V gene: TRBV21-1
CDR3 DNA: TGTGCCAGCAGCAAAGGCTCCCGGGACAGGGGGCGGTCACCCCTCCACTTT
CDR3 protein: CASSKGSRDRGRSPLHF

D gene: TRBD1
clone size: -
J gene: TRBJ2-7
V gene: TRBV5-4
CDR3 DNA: TGTGCCAGCAGAAAGGACAGGGGGCATTACGAGCAGTACTTC
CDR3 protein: CASRKDRGHYEQYF

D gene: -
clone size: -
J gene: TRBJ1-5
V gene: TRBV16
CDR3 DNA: TGTGCCAGCAGCCAAGAGTTTGCTCAGCCCCAGCATTTT
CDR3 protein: CASSQEFAQPQHF

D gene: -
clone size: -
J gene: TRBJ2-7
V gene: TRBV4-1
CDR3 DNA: TGCGCCAGCAGCCAAGTGCGGGTGGGGGGAGACTCCTACGAGCAGTACTTC
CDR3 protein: CASSQVRVGGDSYEQYF

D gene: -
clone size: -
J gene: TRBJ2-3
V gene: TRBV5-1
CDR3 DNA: TGCGCCAGCAGCTTCAGGCAGGGGACAGATACGCAGTATTTT
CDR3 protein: CASSFRQGTDTQYF

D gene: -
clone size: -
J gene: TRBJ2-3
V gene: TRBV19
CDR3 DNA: TGTGCCAGTACTCCCCTGGTGGGAGGTACGCAGTATTTT
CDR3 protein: CASTPLVGGTQYF

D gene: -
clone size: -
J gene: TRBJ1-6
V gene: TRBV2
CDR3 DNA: TGTGCCAGCAGCGCACAGGATAGCTCCTATAATTCACCCCTCCACTTT
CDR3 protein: CASSAQDSSYNSPLHF

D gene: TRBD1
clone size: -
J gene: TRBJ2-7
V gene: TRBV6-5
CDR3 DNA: TGTGCCAGCAGTTATGGGACAGCCTTCTCCTACGAGCAGTACTTC
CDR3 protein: CASSYGTAFSYEQYF

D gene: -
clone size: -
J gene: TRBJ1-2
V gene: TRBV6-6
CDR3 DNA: TGTGCCAGCAGTTTTAATAACTATGGCTACACCTTC
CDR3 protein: CASSFNNYGYTF

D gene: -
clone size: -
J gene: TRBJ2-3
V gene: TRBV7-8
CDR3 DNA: TGTGCCAGCACGGTTGGCGCGACTAGCACAGATACGCAGTATTTT
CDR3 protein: CASTVGATSTDTQYF

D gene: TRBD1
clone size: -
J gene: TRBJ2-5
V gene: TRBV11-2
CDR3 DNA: TGTGCCAGCAGCTTCCGTGACAGGGCTGGGACCCAGTACTTC
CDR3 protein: CASSFRDRAGTQYF

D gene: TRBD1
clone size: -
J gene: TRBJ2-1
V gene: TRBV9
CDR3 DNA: TGTGCCAGCAGCTCCGGGACAGAGTACAATGAGCAGTTCTTC
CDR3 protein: CASSSGTEYNEQFF

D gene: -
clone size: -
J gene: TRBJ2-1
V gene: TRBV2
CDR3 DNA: TGTGCCAGCGTAACAGTAAGCTCCTACAATGAGCAGTTCTTC
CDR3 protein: CASVTVSSYNEQFF

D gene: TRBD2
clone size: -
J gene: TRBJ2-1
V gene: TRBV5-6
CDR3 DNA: TGTGCCAGCAGCTTAAAAGCCGCTAGCGGGGGAAATGAGCAGTTCTTC
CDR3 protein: CASSLKAASGGNEQFF

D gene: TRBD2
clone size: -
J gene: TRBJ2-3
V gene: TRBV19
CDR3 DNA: TGTGCCAGTAACAGGCGGGGGGCGAGAGATACGCAGTATTTT
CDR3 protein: CASNRRGARDTQYF

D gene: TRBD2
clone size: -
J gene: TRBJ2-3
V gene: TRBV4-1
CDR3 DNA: TGCGCCAGCAGCCGAACTAGCGGCACAGATACGCAGTATTTT
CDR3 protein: CASSRTSGTDTQYF

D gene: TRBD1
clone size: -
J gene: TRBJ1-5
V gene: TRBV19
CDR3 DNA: TGTGCCAGTAGTCTTGGACAGGGGAATCAGCCCCAGCATTTT
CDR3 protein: CASSLGQGNQPQHF

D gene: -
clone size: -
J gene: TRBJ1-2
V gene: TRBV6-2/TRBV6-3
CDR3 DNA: TGTGCCAGCAGTCCACTTTCTCGGGGTAACTATGGCTACACCTTC
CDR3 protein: CASSPLSRGNYGYTF

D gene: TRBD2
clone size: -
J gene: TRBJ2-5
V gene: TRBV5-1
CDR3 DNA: TGCGCCAGCAGCCGAATTCTAGCGGGGGGGCAAGAGACCCAGTACTTC
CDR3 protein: CASSRILAGGQETQYF

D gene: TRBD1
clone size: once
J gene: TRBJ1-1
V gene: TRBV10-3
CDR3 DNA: TGTGCCATCAGTGACAGGGGGAAGAAGGGGAACACTGAAGCTTTCTTT
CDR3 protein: CAISDRGKKGNTEAFF

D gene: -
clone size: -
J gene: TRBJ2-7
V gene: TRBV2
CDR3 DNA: TGTGCCAGCAGTGATGAGCGCGGATCCTACGAGCAGTACTTC
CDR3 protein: CASSDERGSYEQYF

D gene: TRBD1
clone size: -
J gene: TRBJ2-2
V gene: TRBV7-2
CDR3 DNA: TGTGCCAGCAGTTCACAGGGGTTGAGCACCGGGGAGCTGTTTTTT
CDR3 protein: CASSSQGLSTGELFF

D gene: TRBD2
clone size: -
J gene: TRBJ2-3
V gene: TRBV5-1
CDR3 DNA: TGCGCCAGCAGCTTGCCTAGCGGGGGCCTGGTGGATACGCAGTATTTT
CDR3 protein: CASSLPSGGLVDTQYF

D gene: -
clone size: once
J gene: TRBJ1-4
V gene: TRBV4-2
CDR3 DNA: TGTGCCAGCAGCCAAGATGACGGGGAAATGGTCGGAAAACTGTTTTTT
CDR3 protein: CASSQDDGEMVGKLFF

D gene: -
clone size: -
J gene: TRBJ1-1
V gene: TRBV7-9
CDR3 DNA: TGTGCCAGCAGCCCCAGAGGGGGAATAGGGGCCGTTAACACTGAAGCTTTCTTT
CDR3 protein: CASSPRGGIGAVNTEAFF

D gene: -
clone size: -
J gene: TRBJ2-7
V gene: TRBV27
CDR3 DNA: TGTGCCAGCAGTTATCCGGGGTCCCATCACGAGCAGTACTTC
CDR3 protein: CASSYPGSHHEQYF

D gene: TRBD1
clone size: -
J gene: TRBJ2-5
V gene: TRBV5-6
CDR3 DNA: TGTGCCAGCAGCACATCCGGGACAGGGGAACAAGAGACCCAGTACTTC
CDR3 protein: CASSTSGTGEQETQYF

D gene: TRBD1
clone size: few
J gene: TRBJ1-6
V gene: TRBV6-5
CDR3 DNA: TGTGCCAGCAGTTACAGCCAGGGGGGAGGTTCACCCCTCCACTTT
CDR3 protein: CASSYSQGGGSPLHF

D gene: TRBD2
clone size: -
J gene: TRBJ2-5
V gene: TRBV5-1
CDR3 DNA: TGCGCCAGCAGCCTGACTAGCGGGGGCCAAGAGACCCAGTACTTC
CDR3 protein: CASSLTSGGQETQYF

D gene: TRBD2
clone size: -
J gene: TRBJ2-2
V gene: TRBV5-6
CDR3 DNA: TGTGCCAGCGGCGCCTGGGGACTAGCGGATCCTACCGGGGAGCTGTTTTTT
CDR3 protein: CASGAWGLADPTGELFF

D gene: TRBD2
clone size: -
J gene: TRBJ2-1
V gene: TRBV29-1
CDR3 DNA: TGCAGCGTTGAAAGCGGGGGGGTGAATGAGCAGTTCTTC
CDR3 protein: CSVESGGVNEQFF

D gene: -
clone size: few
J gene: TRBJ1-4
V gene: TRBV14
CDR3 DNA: TGTGCCAGCAGCTCCTTCCAGGGGAATAATGAAAAACTGTTTTTT
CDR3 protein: CASSSFQGNNEKLFF

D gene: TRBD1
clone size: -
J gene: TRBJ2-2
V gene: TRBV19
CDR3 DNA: TGTGCCAGTAGCCCTAGCTCGTGGACAGGGAACACCGGGGAGCTGTTTTTT
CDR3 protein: CASSPSSWTGNTGELFF

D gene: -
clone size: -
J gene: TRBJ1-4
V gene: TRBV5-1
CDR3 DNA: TGCGCCAGCAGCTCCAGGGGAGGGGGTGAAAAACTGTTTTTT
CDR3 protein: CASSSRGGGEKLFF

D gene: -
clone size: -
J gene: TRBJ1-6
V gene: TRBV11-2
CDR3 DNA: TGTGCCAGCACCCAGTTTCCGATTGATTATAATTCACCCCTCCACTTT
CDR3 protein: CASTQFPIDYNSPLHF

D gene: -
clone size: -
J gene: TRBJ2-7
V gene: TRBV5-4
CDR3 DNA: TGTGCCAGCAGCTTGGACACGCCACACGACTACGAGCAGTACTTC
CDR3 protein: CASSLDTPHDYEQYF